This is a list of T cell receptor beta chains from one sample in a study of tumor-infiltrating lymphocytes in oesophageal squamous cell carcinoma. Each CDR3 protein is one row after TCRdb ran MiXCR on the PCR reads. The sample lists about 12,000 distinct CDR3 sequences, about 60% occurring once. The sample taken for sequencing was esophageal tumor tissue. All receptors come from a female donor with esophageal squamous cell carcinoma. Each CDR3 is given with its conserved first and last residue. Each record gives: clone size, J gene, V gene, D gene, CDR3 protein, CDR3 DNA. The D gene is left open where the match is weak. Clone sizes are given selectively: once, few, many, or a class where the clone is expanded.

NA | TRBJ2-1 | TRBV25-1 | TRBD2 | CASSPQGLFEQFF | TGTGCCAGCAGTCCTCAGGGACTATTTGAGCAGTTCTTC
NA | TRBJ2-2 | TRBV28 | TRBD2 | CASSPGLAITGELFF | TGTGCCTCCTCGCCGGGACTAGCGATAACCGGGGAGCTGTTTTTT
NA | TRBJ2-3 | TRBV6-6 | NA | CASSGSGPTDTQYF | TGTGCCAGCAGTGGTTCAGGGCCCACAGATACGCAGTATTTT
many | TRBJ2-6 | TRBV24-1 | TRBD2 | CATSEGLAGGWANVLTF | TGTGCCACCAGTGAAGGACTAGCGGGGGGGTGGGCCAACGTCCTGACTTTC
NA | TRBJ1-2 | TRBV6-1 | TRBD1 | CASSDPTGGYGYTF | TGTGCCAGCAGTGACCCGACAGGGGGCTATGGCTACACCTTC
NA | TRBJ2-1 | TRBV7-3 | TRBD1 | CASSLIGGQGYNEQFF | TGTGCCAGCAGCTTAATAGGTGGACAGGGGTACAATGAGCAGTTCTTC
NA | TRBJ2-6 | TRBV5-1 | NA | CASSLTGTSGANVLTF | TGCGCCAGCAGCTTGACAGGGACCTCTGGGGCCAACGTCCTGACTTTC
medium-sized | TRBJ2-1 | TRBV6-1 | TRBD1 | CASSESAGTGYPEQFF | TGTGCCAGCAGTGAAAGTGCGGGGACAGGGTATCCTGAGCAGTTCTTC
NA | TRBJ2-1 | TRBV7-8 | TRBD2 | CASSLGVTSGRNEQFF | TGTGCCAGCAGCTTAGGAGTGACTAGCGGGAGAAATGAGCAGTTCTTC
NA | TRBJ2-5 | TRBV6-1 | NA | CASTPGPTQETQYF | TGTGCCAGCACCCCGGGTCCTACGCAAGAGACCCAGTACTTC
NA | TRBJ1-2 | TRBV7-2 | NA | CASSPTWGGGYTF | TGTGCCAGCAGCCCAACCTGGGGGGGAGGCTACACCTTC
NA | TRBJ2-7 | TRBV6-2/TRBV6-3 | TRBD2 | CASSRPPSGFSYNEQYF | TGTGCCAGCAGCCGCCCCCCTAGCGGGTTCTCCTACAATGAGCAGTACTTC
NA | TRBJ1-1 | TRBV7-3 | NA | CASSPRGGSEAFF | TGTGCCAGCAGCCCAAGGGGAGGATCTGAAGCTTTCTTT
NA | TRBJ1-6 | TRBV7-6 | NA | CASSFDNSPLHF | TGTGCCAGCAGCTTTGATAATTCACCCCTCCACTTT
NA | TRBJ2-7 | TRBV7-6 | NA | CASSLAPGYEQYF | TGTGCCAGCAGCTTAGCGCCGGGTTACGAGCAGTACTTC
NA | TRBJ2-5 | TRBV7-2 | NA | CASSLGRGWEETQYF | TGTGCCAGCAGCTTGGGCAGGGGATGGGAAGAGACCCAGTACTTC
NA | TRBJ2-7 | TRBV7-9 | NA | CASSLGRGANEQYF | TGTGCTAGCAGCTTAGGTAGAGGGGCAAACGAGCAGTACTTC
many | TRBJ2-3 | TRBV7-6 | TRBD2 | CASSSEASGRSDTGELYF | TGTGCCAGCTCTTCTGAAGCTAGCGGGAGATCTGACACCGGGGAGCTGTATTTT